Each of the 29 T cell receptor beta chains below was sequenced from the same sample in a study of glioma-infiltrating T cells. Using RNA template, CDR3s of TCR alpha and beta were amplified with iRepertoire arm-PCR. In TCRdb, the multiplex PCR reads were re-called with MiXCR into one record per CDR3 protein. The sample lists more than 350,000 distinct CDR3 sequences, 41% occurring once. Source material: glioma tissue, nonneoplastic brain tissue, or PBMCs (not recorded which). These TCRs come from a human donor with low-grade glioma or glioblastoma, undergoing nonglioma brain surgery, or in good health (not recorded which).

This chain uses TRBV6-1 with TRBJ1-5; possible D gene TRBD1, 5 bases. CDR3 length equals 15 residues. Trimming cost V 6 bases and J 3 bases, with 15 bases left between them. The germline V gene encodes CDR1 MNHNS and CDR2 SASEGT. The CDR3 here is CASRGGGVINQPQHF. CDR3 in DNA: TGTGCCAGCAGGGGGGGGGGAGTGATCAATCAGCCCCAGCATTTT.

The rearrangement links TRBV7-3 to TRBJ2-1; 11 nucleotides line up with TRBD2. The germline V gene has CDR1 SGHTA and CDR2 FQGTGA. Trimming took 0 bases from V and 4 from J; bases not matched to a gene: 8. CDR3 length: 18 residues. The CDR3 reads CASSLTTGLADPYNEQFF. In DNA form, the CDR3 reads TGTGCCAGCAGCTTAACAACGGGACTAGCGGATCCTTACAATGAGCAGTTCTTC.

This chain joins TRBV7-2 and TRBJ2-5; perhaps TRBD2 as D (5 bases). The CDR3 covers 14 residues. V dropped 5 bases and J dropped 5 bases, with 15 bases sitting between them. CDR1 and CDR2 (germline): SGHTA, FQGNSA. CDR3 sequence reads: CASSGPGGRETQYF. The DNA of the CDR3 is TGTGCCAGCAGCGGACCTGGAGGCAGGGAGACCCAGTACTTC. The whole variable domain, remainder taken from reference TRBV7-2 and TRBJ2-5, is GAGVSQSPSNKVTEKGKDVELRCDPISGHTALYWYRQSLGQGLEFLIYFQGNSAPDKSGLPSDRFSAERTGGSVSTLTIQRTQQEDSAVYLCASSGPGGRETQYFGPGTRLLVL.

This clonotype has more than one count but fewer than ten. The rearrangement uses TRBV28 and TRBJ1-4, with a tentative D call TRBD1 (6 bases). With 4 bases removed from V and 8 bases from J, the gap between germline ends came to 11 bases. The germline V gene encodes CDR1 MDHEN and CDR2 SYDVKM. This CDR3 is 13 amino acids long. CDR3 sequence (DNA): TGTGCCAGCAGTTGGGGGACACAAGAAAAACTGTTTTTT. It is translated as CASSWGTQEKLFF. The complete variable domain, with remaining parts taken from reference TRBV28 and TRBJ1-4, reads DVKVTQSSRYLVKRTGEKVFLECVQDMDHENMFWYRQDPGLGLRLIYFSYDVKMKEKGDIPEGYSVSREKKERFSLILESASTNQTSMYLCASSWGTQEKLFFGSGTQLSVL.

The CDR3 loop is CASRSGQRSSYEQYF. The DNA of the CDR3 is TGCGCCAGCAGATCGGGACAGCGGAGCTCCTACGAGCAGTACTTC. V and J are TRBV5-1 and TRBJ2-7; 7 bases are shared with TRBD1. After removal of 5 bases from V and 0 bases from J, the junction contained 8 bases not matched to a gene. This CDR3 spans 15 amino acids. The germline CDR1 and CDR2 sequences are SGHRS and YFSETQ.

This clonotype was seen only a few times. The rearrangement links TRBV20-1 to TRBJ1-5, with 7 bases aligning to TRBD1. The CDR3 has 14 residues. After removal of 0 bases from V and 5 bases from J, the junction contained 4 bases not matched to a gene. From germline, CDR1 is DFQATT and CDR2 SNEGSKA (reference sequence). CDR3 sequence reads: CSARDSGGDQPQHF. CDR3 coding DNA: TGCAGTGCTAGAGACTCAGGGGGGGATCAGCCCCAGCATTTT.

At least ten counts were recorded for this clonotype. This chain links TRBV27 with TRBJ2-1; 7 bases line up with TRBD2. CDR1 is MNHEY and CDR2 is SMNVEV in the germline V gene (reference sequence). V lost 7 bases and J lost 2; bases outside the gene matches: 11. This CDR3 region has 16 residues. CDR3 region: CASNPTVSGTYNEQFF. As DNA, the CDR3 is TGTGCCAGCAACCCGACCGTCAGCGGGACCTACAATGAGCAGTTCTTC.

Turning to this clonotype: This may stem from a read error, because a much larger clone lies one nucleotide away. V gene TRBV4-2 combines with J gene TRBJ2-7; 9 bases agree with TRBD2. J was trimmed by 4 bases and V by 2 bases; bases with no gene match: 6. The CDR3 sequence is 15 residues long. Germline V gene sequence: CDR1 LGHNA, CDR2 YNFKEQ. CDR3 amino acids: CASSQNSGSMYEQYF. The CDR3 DNA reads TGTGCCAGCAGCCAAAATAGCGGGAGTATGTACGAGCAGTACTTC.

For this clonotype: At one end the junction does not follow the germline gene, possibly because of a read error. This rearrangement joins TRBV4-1 to TRBJ2-3, with D hard to call. Germline CDR1 and CDR2: MGHRA and YSYEKL. The CDR3 is 13 residues long. The CDR3 reads CAGSPGRTDTQYF. CDR3 nucleotide sequence: TGCGCCGGCAGCCCCGGACGGACAGATACGCAGTATTTT.

A single count supports this clonotype. A much larger clone lies one base from this, so it may be a read error. This chain uses TRBV27 with TRBJ2-7, with 9 bases matching TRBD2. The CDR3 is 16 residues long. V shed 2 bases and J 7 bases; nucleotides not matched to a gene: 12. CDR1 is MNHEY and CDR2 is SMNVEV in the germline V gene (reference sequence). The CDR3 DNA sequence: TGTGCCAGCAGTTTAACCGGGACTAGCCTCTACAATGAGCAGTACTTC. It is translated as CASSLTGTSLYNEQYF.

The chain links TRBV7-9 to TRBJ2-5; D perhaps matches TRBD1 (7 bases). CDR1 and CDR2 (germline): SEHNR, FQNEAQ (reference sequence). Trimming cost V 0 bases and J 6 bases, with 11 bases left between them. The CDR3 consists of 14 residues. DNA for the CDR3: TGTGCCAGCAGCTTAGCTGCAGGGGGGCAGACCCAGTACTTC. Translated: CASSLAAGGQTQYF.

About this clonotype itself: Its ends do not fully match the called genes, so a read error is possible. This chain connects TRBV27 to TRBJ2-4; D possibly corresponds to TRBD1 (5 bases). The germline V gene encodes CDR1 MNHEY and CDR2 SMNVEV (reference sequence). The CDR3 contains 14 residues. The CDR3 nucleotides read TGTGCCAGCAGTCCCTATGGGGCCAGAAACATCCAGTACTTC. This gives the protein CASSPYGARNIQYF.

This clonotype was seen a few times. This chain joins TRBV7-7 and TRBJ1-1, with D possibly being TRBD1 (6 bases). Germline V gives CDR1 SSHAT, CDR2 FNYEAQ (reference sequence). The CDR3 has 13 residues. The CDR3 loop reads CAVAGAWGTEAFF. The CDR3 nucleotides read TGTGCTGTAGCGGGGGCTTGGGGCACTGAAGCTTTCTTT.

This clonotype has at least ten counts. The chain combines TRBV27 with TRBJ1-4; a weak D match, TRBD1 (6 bases). The CDR3 runs to 13 residues. Trimming took 6 bases from V and 4 from J, leaving 9 bases between them. CDR1 is MNHEY, CDR2 SMNVEV, per germline (reference sequence). The CDR3: CASRQGINEKLFF. The CDR3 coding sequence is TGTGCCAGCAGACAGGGTATTAATGAAAAACTGTTTTTT.

The chain's CDR3 is CSGKEQFF. CDR3 sequence (DNA): TGCAGTGGGAAAGAGCAGTTCTTC. The rearrangement joins TRBV20-1 to TRBJ2-1; D is uncertain. V gave up 7 bases and J gave up 10 bases, with 5 bases separating them. The CDR3 has 8 residues. Germline V gene lookup returns CDR1 DFQATT and CDR2 SNEGSKA (reference sequence).

The V and J genes are TRBV28 and TRBJ2-1; D may be TRBD2 (7 bases). The germline gives CDR1 MDHEN, CDR2 SYDVKM. CDR3 length: 15 amino acids. Trimming removed 3 bases at V and 6 bases at J, with 15 bases between. CDR3 sequence: CASSLPSGGGNEQFF. DNA of the CDR3: TGTGCCAGCAGTTTGCCTAGCGGAGGGGGCAATGAGCAGTTCTTC.

This clonotype was seen a few times. The chain joins TRBV6-1 to TRBJ2-7; 9 bases align to TRBD1. The CDR3 has 13 residues. The germline V gene encodes CDR1 MNHNS and CDR2 SASEGT. The ends lost 3 bases at V and 5 bases at J; junction bases unmatched: 2. This chain's CDR3 is CASSERTGDEQYF. CDR3 in DNA: TGTGCCAGCAGTGAGAGGACAGGGGACGAGCAGTACTTC.

V usage is TRBV18 and J usage is TRBJ1-6; 7 nucleotides match TRBD1. This CDR3 region has 15 residues. Germline trimming cut 3 bases from V and 8 bases from J; bases unmatched to any gene: 7. Germline V CDR1 and CDR2: KGHSH, LQKENI. DNA of the CDR3: TGTGCCAGCTCACCGAGACAGGGTGGTTATTCACCCCTCCACTTT. Residues: CASSPRQGGYSPLHF. The entire variable domain, with the rest obtained from reference TRBV18 and TRBJ1-6, is as follows: NAGVMQNPRHLVRRRGQEARLRCSPMKGHSHVYWYRQLPEEGLKFMVYLQKENIIDESGMPKERFSAEFPKEGPSILRIQQVVRGDSAAYFCASSPRQGGYSPLHFGNGTRLTVT.

Remarks on this clonotype: A much larger clone differs by one base, so this may be a read error. The rearrangement links TRBV6-1 to TRBJ2-7; maybe TRBD2 (5 bases). This CDR3 spans 12 amino acids. Germline lookup yields CDR1 MNHNS and CDR2 SASEGT. The CDR3 is CASSAGSYGQYF. CDR3 nucleotide sequence: TGTGCCAGCAGTGCGGGAAGCTACGGGCAGTACTTC.

V and J are TRBV3-1 and TRBJ2-7, with 11 bases aligning to TRBD2. Trimming cost V 9 bases and J 3 bases; bases outside gene matches: 13. This CDR3 comprises 16 residues. Germline CDR1 LGHDT, CDR2 YNNKEL (reference sequence). The CDR3 sequence is CASGPVGTSGFYEQYF. In nucleotides, the CDR3 is TGTGCCAGTGGCCCTGTTGGGACTAGCGGATTCTACGAGCAGTACTTC.

V gene TRBV6-2 or TRBV6-3 combines with J gene TRBJ1-2; D is ambiguous. Trimming took off 4 bases at V and 5 bases at J, with 11 bases between the two ends. Germline assignment: CDR1 MNHEY and CDR2 SVGEGT. CDR3 length equals 13 residues. The CDR3 loop is CASSSRHAYGYTF. CDR3 sequence (DNA): TGTGCCAGCAGTTCCCGACACGCGTATGGCTACACCTTC.

This clonotype has only a few counts. This chain links TRBV20-1 with TRBJ2-2, with TRBD1 matching over 9 bases. CDR3 length: 16 amino acids. V lost 0 bases and J lost 6; bases outside the gene matches: 8. The germline V gene has CDR1 DFQATT and CDR2 SNEGSKA (reference sequence). CDR3 DNA: TGCAGTGCTAGAGATCAACGACAGGGGGTGGCCGGGGAGCTGTTTTTT. Its protein product is CSARDQRQGVAGELFF.

At least ten counts were recorded for this clonotype. The chain combines TRBV6-2 or TRBV6-3 with TRBJ1-1, with 9 bases that match TRBD1. Germline V lookup: CDR1 MNHEY, CDR2 SVGEGT. The CDR3 extends over 16 amino acids. V dropped 6 bases and J dropped 5; count of bases not matched to a gene: 13. The CDR3, as DNA: TGTGCCAGCAGACGGACAGGGGCCGGGGGTGGAACTGAAGCTTTCTTT. This codes for CASRRTGAGGGTEAFF.

This clonotype was recorded at least ten times. V usage is TRBV28 and J usage is TRBJ1-2; maybe TRBD1 (5 bases). Germline V gene data show CDR1 as MDHEN and CDR2 as SYDVKM. The V gene lost 3 bases and the J gene lost 2 bases, with 13 bases spanning the gap. The CDR3 runs 15 residues. DNA of the CDR3: TGTGCCAGCAGTTTCCCCCAGGGTGCCAACTATGGCTACACCTTC. Its translation: CASSFPQGANYGYTF.

The chain's CDR3 is CASSPLAGEGNIQYF. For the CDR3, the DNA is TGTGCCAGCTCACCTTTAGCGGGAGAAGGAAACATTCAGTACTTC. The V gene is TRBV18, the J gene TRBJ2-4; TRBD2 aligns across 9 bases. The length of the CDR3 is 15 residues. V gave up 3 bases and J gave up 6 bases; unmatched junction bases: 6. The germline V gene encodes CDR1 KGHSH and CDR2 LQKENI.

This clonotype has a handful of counts. The rearrangement joins TRBV2 to TRBJ1-1; D not certain. Per the germline V gene, CDR1 is SNHLY and CDR2 is FYNNEI. The CDR3 totals 13 residues. V lost 2 bases and J lost 3, with 7 bases in between. CDR3 DNA sequence: TGTGCCAGCAGTGAAAACGGTGACACTGAAGCTTTCTTT. Its translation is CASSENGDTEAFF. Full variable domain (remainder filled in from reference TRBV2 and TRBJ1-1): EPEVTQTPSHQVTQMGQEVILRCVPISNHLYFYWYRQILGQKVEFLVSFYNNEISEKSEIFDDQFSVERPDGSNFTLKIRSTKLEDSAMYFCASSENGDTEAFFGQGTRLTVV.

This clonotype was found many times. J is TRBJ1-1 and V is TRBV25-1; 11 nucleotides agree with TRBD1. The CDR3 totals 13 residues. Trimming removed 6 bases from V and 8 bases from J; junction bases left unmatched: 5. Germline loops: CDR1 MGHDK, CDR2 SYGVNS. The CDR3 coding sequence is TGTGCCAGCAGAGGGACAGGGGGAACCGAAGCTTTCTTT. Amino acid sequence: CASRGTGGTEAFF.

The chain couples TRBV4-1 to TRBJ2-1; D remains ambiguous. Trimming cost V 1 base and J 6 bases, with 10 bases left between them. The CDR3 totals 14 residues. Per the germline V gene, CDR1 is MGHRA and CDR2 is YSYEKL. CDR3 DNA: TGCGCCAGCAGCCAAGGTCGAAGGGTCAATGAGCAGTTCTTC. Its translation: CASSQGRRVNEQFF.

At least ten counts were recorded for this clonotype. This rearrangement joins TRBV20-1 to TRBJ2-3; D remains unclear. This CDR3 has 12 amino acids. Deletions cut 3 bases from V and 2 bases from J, with 6 bases between. Germline V gene sequence: CDR1 DFQATT, CDR2 SNEGSKA (reference sequence). The CDR3 reads CSARGLTDTQYF. The CDR3 region has the DNA TGCAGTGCTAGGGGCCTCACAGATACGCAGTATTTT.